The text below deals with one T cell receptor (beta chain). The data were taken from a study of monozygotic twins with inflammatory bowel disease. TCRdb re-called the 5' RACE reads; every CDR3 protein appears as one record, without DNA. The specimen's table records around 380,000 distinct CDR3 sequences. Looked up from germline, CDR1 is SGHDT and CDR2 is YYEEEE. This CDR3 spans 15 amino acids. The chain is built from TRBV5-6 and TRBJ2-7; the TCRdb call, TRBD1, lacks DNA for checking. The TCR comes from a human donor with ulcerative colitis or Crohn's disease, or a healthy co-twin of an affected twin (not recorded which). The source material was blood. The CDR3 sequence is CASSLEGAGRFGQYF.